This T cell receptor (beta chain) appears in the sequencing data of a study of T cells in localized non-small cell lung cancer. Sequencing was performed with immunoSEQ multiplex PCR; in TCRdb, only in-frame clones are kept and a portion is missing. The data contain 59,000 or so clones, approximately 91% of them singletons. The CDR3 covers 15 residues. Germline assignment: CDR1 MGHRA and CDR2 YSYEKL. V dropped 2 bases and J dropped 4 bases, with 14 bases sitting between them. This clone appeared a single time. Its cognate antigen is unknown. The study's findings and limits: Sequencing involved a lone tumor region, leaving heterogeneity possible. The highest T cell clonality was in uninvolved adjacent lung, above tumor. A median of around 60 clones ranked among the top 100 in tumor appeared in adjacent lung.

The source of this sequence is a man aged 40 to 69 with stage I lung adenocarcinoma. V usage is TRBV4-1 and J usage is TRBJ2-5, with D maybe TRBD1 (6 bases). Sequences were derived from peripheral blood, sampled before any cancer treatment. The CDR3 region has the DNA TGCGCCAGCAGCCAATTTTCAGGGGCACCAGAGACCCAGTACTTC. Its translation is CASSQFSGAPETQYF.